This T cell receptor (beta chain) was captured in a study of cytomegalovirus exposure and HLA in healthy donors. About the study: The use of the same platform for the approximately 130 validation repertoires and the roughly 700 first-cohort repertoires was reported by a later analysis. Findings and caveats of the study: Reports showed the classifier diagnosing cytomegalovirus status with high specificity and sensitivity.

Comment on this clone: Antigen: not known.

TCRdb's copy holds only in-frame clones and misses some; the assay was immunoSEQ multiplex PCR. The repertoire holds 70,000 to 95,000 clones, with over 85% as singletons. The CDR3 runs 12 residues. Germline V gene lookup returns CDR1 MDHEN and CDR2 SYDVKM. The V segment lost 5 bases and the J segment 11 bases; nucleotides outside the gene matches: 8. The J gene is TRBJ1-1, the V gene TRBV28; the match to TRBD1 covers 7 bases. Sequencing was done on a sample of PBMCs. The sequence came from a woman younger than 45 in good health and CMV-seronegative. In DNA, the CDR3 is TGTGCCAGCAGTACCCAGACAGGGCGGGCTTTCTTT. Amino acids: CASSTQTGRAFF.